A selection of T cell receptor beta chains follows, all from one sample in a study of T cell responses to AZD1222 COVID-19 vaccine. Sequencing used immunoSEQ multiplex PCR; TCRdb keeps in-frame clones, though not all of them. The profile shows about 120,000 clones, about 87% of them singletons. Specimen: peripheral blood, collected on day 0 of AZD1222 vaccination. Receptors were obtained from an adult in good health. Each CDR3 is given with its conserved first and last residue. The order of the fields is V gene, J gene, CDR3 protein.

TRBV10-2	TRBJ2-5	CASSASKETQYF
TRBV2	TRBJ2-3	CASTKTGGPTADTQYF
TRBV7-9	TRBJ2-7	CASSSPSDQQYF
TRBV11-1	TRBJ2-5	CASSGGRQETQYF
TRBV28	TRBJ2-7	CASTVSGSYEQYF
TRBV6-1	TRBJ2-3	CASSDRGQGRNTQYF
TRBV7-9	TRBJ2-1	CASSLATGSSGNEQFF
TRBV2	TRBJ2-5	CASIRARGETQYF
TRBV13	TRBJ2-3	CASSLGPHTDTQYF
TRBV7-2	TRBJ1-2	CASGGLNYGYTF
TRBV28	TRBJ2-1	CASSLAGASSYNEQFF
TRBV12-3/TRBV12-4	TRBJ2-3	CASSGSTDTQYF
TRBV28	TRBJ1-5	CASSLFGGSYSNQPQHF
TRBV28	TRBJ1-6	CASSVGAMGSPLHF
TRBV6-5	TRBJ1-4	CASSTTRPRNEKLFF
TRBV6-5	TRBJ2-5	CASSFSGAQETQYF
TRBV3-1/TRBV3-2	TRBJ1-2	CASSPRRDGGYTF
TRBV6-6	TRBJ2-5	CASSALAGGQETQYF
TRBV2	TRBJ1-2	CATYRGNYGYTF
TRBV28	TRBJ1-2	CASSLTGTAYTF
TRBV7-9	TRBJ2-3	CASSWGTGVTDTQYF
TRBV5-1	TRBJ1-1	CASTGDTEAFF
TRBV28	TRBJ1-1	CASSNRRTAFF
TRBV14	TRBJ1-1	CASSPQGVTEAFF
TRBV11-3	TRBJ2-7	CASSKGHASSYEQYF
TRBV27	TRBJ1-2	CASSRDSIYNYGYTF
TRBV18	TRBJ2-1	CASSPGKGPPNEQFF
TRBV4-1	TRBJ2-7	CARSPLVIHEQYF
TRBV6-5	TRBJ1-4	CASTSGQGNEKLFF
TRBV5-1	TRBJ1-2	CASSLEAGVGYTF
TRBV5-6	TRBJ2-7	CASSREWTGNEQYF
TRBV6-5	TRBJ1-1	CASWRLDTSTEAFF
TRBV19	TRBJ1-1	CASSRGDPNTEAFF
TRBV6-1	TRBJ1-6	CASSERAAYNSPLHF
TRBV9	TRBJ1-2	CASSVGGGSNYGYTF
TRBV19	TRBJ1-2	CASSIDSSIYGYTF
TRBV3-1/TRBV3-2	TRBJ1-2	CASSQTGFGPYGYTF
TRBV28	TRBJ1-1	CASSPPEGRYAFF
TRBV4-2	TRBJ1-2	CASSQDRQRDYGYTF
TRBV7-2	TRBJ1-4	CASSAQGINEKLFF
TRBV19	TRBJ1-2	CASSIDYSGRGGYTF
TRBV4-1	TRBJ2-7	CASSQAGQGISEQYF
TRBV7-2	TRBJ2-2	CASSFGVSANTGELFF
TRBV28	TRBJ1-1	CASRMGQMNTEAFF
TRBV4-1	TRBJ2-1	CASSPTGAYLNEQFF
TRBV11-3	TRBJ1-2	CASSLGTGYGYTF
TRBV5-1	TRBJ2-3	CASSQGTSTDTQYF
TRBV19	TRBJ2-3	CASSIPLGDTQYF
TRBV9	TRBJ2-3	CASSGTGTSNLYF
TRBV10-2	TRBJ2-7	CASRKPGLGRRGTSYEQYF
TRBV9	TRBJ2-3	CASSTGLGGNTDTQYF